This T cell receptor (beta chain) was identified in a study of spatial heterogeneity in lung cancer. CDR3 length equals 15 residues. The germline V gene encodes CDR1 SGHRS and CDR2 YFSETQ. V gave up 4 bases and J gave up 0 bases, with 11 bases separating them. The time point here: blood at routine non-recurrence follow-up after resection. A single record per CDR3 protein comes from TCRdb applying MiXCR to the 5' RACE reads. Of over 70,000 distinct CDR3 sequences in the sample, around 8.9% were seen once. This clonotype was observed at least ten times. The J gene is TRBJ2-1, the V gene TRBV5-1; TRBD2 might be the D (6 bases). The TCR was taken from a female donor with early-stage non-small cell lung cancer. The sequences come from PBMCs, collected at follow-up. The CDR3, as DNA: TGCGCCAGCAGCGAGGGACTGAGCTCCTACAATGAGCAGTTCTTC. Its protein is CASSEGLSSYNEQFF.